One sample yielded the 5 T cell receptor beta chains listed below, sequenced in a study of blood T cell repertoires in COVID-19. The assay was immunoSEQ multiplex PCR, and TCRdb's table has in-frame clones only and misses some. The data hold around 130,000 clones, with more than 75% observed a single time. Sequences were obtained from peripheral blood. These receptor sequences come from a woman older than 75 with acute or convalescent COVID-19.

The gene calls are TRBV4-1 and TRBJ2-3; TRBD1 is a possible D gene (6 bases). This CDR3 is built from 16 residues. From germline, CDR1 is MGHRA and CDR2 YSYEKL. Trimming took 1 base from V and 5 from J, leaving 16 bases between them. The CDR3 here is CASSQVVQGSKDTQYF. The CDR3 bases are TGCGCCAGCAGCCAAGTCGTACAGGGATCTAAAGATACGCAGTATTTT.

This rearrangement joins TRBV28 to TRBJ1-1; 10 nucleotides match TRBD1. The CDR3 is 16 amino acids. CDR1 is MDHEN and CDR2 is SYDVKM in the germline V gene. V lost 9 bases, J lost 4 bases, and 14 bases stayed unmatched. CDR3: CASSPVGQGLLTEAFF. In DNA, the CDR3 is TGTGCCAGTAGCCCCGTGGGACAGGGGCTTCTCACTGAAGCTTTCTTT.

This clone was observed a single time. V is TRBV9 and J is TRBJ2-2; no clear D. The CDR3 totals 17 residues. V was pared by 0 bases and J by 5 bases, with 17 bases between. Germline loops: CDR1 SGDLS, CDR2 YYNGEE. DNA of the CDR3: TGTGCCAGCAGCGTAGGACGACCCCTAGGATATACCGGGGAGCTGTTTTTT. It codes for CASSVGRPLGYTGELFF.

This chain uses TRBV7-6 with TRBJ2-5; the D is unclear. The germline gives CDR1 SGHVS, CDR2 FNYEAQ. Trimming pared 4 bases from V and 5 bases from J, leaving 5 bases between. The CDR3 loop spans 11 amino acids. The CDR3 DNA sequence: TGTGCCAGCAGCTCAGTGGAGACCCAGTACTTC. Translating it yields CASSSVETQYF. Full variable domain (missing parts from reference TRBV7-6 and TRBJ2-5): GAGVSQSPRYKVTKRGQDVALRCDPISGHVSLYWYRQALGQGPEFLTYFNYEAQQDKSGLPNDRFSAERPEGSISTLTIQRTEQRDSAMYRCASSSVETQYFGPGTRLLVL.

This chain uses TRBV5-4 with TRBJ1-2, with D unresolved. CDR1 SGHNT and CDR2 YYREEE come from the germline V gene (reference sequence). Between the trimmed V and J ends, which lost 7 bases and 4 bases, there was a span of 14 bases. This CDR3 contains 13 residues. CDR3 nucleotide sequence: TGTGCCAGCCTCCAGATGGGCAGCTATGGCTACACCTTC. It yields the protein CASLQMGSYGYTF.